This T cell receptor beta chain was sequenced during a study of T-cell reconstitution after alpha-beta-depleted transplantation in children. This clonotype showed up many times. Its matching antigen is unknown. A library of TCRbeta sequences, prepared with unique molecular identifiers, was generated. TCRdb re-analysed the PCR reads in MiXCR, keeping a single row per CDR3 protein. Of 250,000 to 300,000 distinct CDR3 sequences in the sample, around a tenth were seen once. General study points: Newly generated T cells supplied most T-cell counts and diversity one year post-transplant. Reportedly, roughly two months post-transplant, alpha-beta T cells arose from several hundred expanded graft clones. Some patients' high day-60 TCRbeta diversity was attributed to recipient cells surviving conditioning.

Germline-derived CDR1 and CDR2 are SGHTA and FQGTGA. Trimming shortened V by 0 bases and J by 1 base, and 3 bases separated the two germline ends. The CDR3 sequence is 13 residues long. This TCR derives from a boy in the first two years of life with acute myeloid leukemia, due to receive a stem cell transplant. The source material was PBMCs, sampled before TCRalphabeta/CD19-depleted stem cell transplant. V gene TRBV7-3 combines with J gene TRBJ1-1; D remains unclear. The CDR3 DNA reads TGTGCCAGCAGCTTAACTGCGAACACTGAAGCTTTCTTT. This codes for CASSLTANTEAFF.